This T cell receptor (beta chain) was observed in a study of blood T cell repertoires in COVID-19. Measured with immunoSEQ multiplex PCR; TCRdb has only the in-frame clones, and not every one. The profile shows about 61,000 clones, around four fifths of them singletons. This CDR3 comprises 18 residues. Losses at the gene ends were 3 bases for V and 2 bases for J; bases not matched to a gene: 8. Germline CDR1 KGHSH, CDR2 LQKENI. The sample comprised peripheral blood. The rearrangement links TRBV18 to TRBJ2-2, with 11 bases fitting TRBD2. The TCR originated in a man aged 65 to 79 with acute or convalescent COVID-19. CDR3 region: CASSPPALAGVNTGELFF. The CDR3 DNA reads TGTGCCAGCTCACCCCCGGCACTAGCGGGGGTTAACACCGGGGAGCTGTTTTTT. Filled out from reference TRBV18 and TRBJ2-2, the complete variable domain reads NAGVMQNPRHLVRRRGQEARLRCSPMKGHSHVYWYRQLPEEGLKFMVYLQKENIIDESGMPKERFSAEFPKEGPSILRIQQVVRGDSAAYFCASSPPALAGVNTGELFFGEGSRLTVL.